This record concerns one TCR beta chain sequence. Its cognate antigen is unknown. The data derive from a study of monozygotic twins with inflammatory bowel disease. Study-level points and caveats: Especially with disease activity, IBD patients shared fewer clonotypes with others than healthy twins did. No distinction between different T cell subtypes was possible. IBD patients carried less diverse TCRbeta repertoires (inverse Simpson) than healthy co-twins.

TCRdb reprocessed the 5' RACE reads and keeps a single row for each CDR3 protein, giving no DNA. The sample's table shows 300,000 to 400,000 distinct CDR3 sequences. CDR1 and CDR2 from the germline V gene are SNHLY and FYNNEI. CDR3 length: 15 residues. The rearrangement joins TRBV2 to TRBJ2-1; TCRdb selects TRBD2, and the lack of DNA leaves this call unchecked. This TCR derives from a human donor with ulcerative colitis or Crohn's disease, or a healthy co-twin of an affected twin (not recorded which). What was sequenced was blood. The chain's CDR3 is CASSPTSGRTNEQFF.